This T cell receptor beta chain was identified during a study of Graves' ophthalmopathy and Graves' hyperthyroidism. The length of the CDR3 is 17 residues. The V gene lost 2 bases and the J gene lost 1 base, with 17 bases spanning the gap. Germline V gives CDR1 PRHDT, CDR2 FYEKMQ (reference sequence). Many counts were recorded for this clonotype. Its antigen is unidentified. Amplification of TCR beta CDR3 regions used RNA transcripts. Following a first-round RT-PCR that used HTBI primers, a second-round multiplex PCR was carried out. Each CDR3 protein gets one entry after TCRdb re-called the multiplex PCR reads with MiXCR. The sample contains hundreds of thousands of distinct CDR3 sequences, just over 15% of which appear only once. Over 18 months of follow-up, stable hyperthyroidism required that no ophthalmopathy appear. Establishment of the diagnosis relied upon clinical symptoms, serum thyroxine, TRAb, thyroid ultrasound and orbital computed tomography.

Overall study findings and caveats: Clonotypes were expanded in thyroid at above 0.001 frequency, and most also appeared in blood. The model predicted progression of ophthalmopathy with a sensitivity of 70% to 71%, and its specificity was less than 85%.

The gene calls are TRBV13 and TRBJ2-5; D assignment may be TRBD1 or TRBD2 (6 bases each). The sample was peripheral blood. This TCR derives from a woman in her late teens or twenties with stable Graves' hyperthyroidism. The CDR3 nucleotides read TGTGCCAGCAGCTTACATTGTTGTTGGGGGGCCCAAGAGACCCAGTACTTC. Amino acids: CASSLHCCWGAQETQYF. Supplemented by reference TRBV13 and TRBJ2-5, the full variable domain reads AAGVIQSPRHLIKEKRETATLKCYPIPRHDTVYWYQQGPGQDPQFLISFYEKMQSDKGSIPDRFSAQQFSDYHSELNMSSLELGDSALYFCASSLHCCWGAQETQYFGPGTRLLVL.